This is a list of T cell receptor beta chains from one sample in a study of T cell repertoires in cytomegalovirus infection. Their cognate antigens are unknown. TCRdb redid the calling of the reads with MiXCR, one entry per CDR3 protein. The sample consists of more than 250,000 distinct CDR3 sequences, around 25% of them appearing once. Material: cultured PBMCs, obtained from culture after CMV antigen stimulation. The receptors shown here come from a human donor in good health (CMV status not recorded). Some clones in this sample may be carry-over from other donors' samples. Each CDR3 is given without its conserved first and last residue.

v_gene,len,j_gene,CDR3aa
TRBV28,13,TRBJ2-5,ASSSGGGLAGVFN
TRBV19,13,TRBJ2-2,ASRGLRARTGELF
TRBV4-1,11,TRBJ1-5,ASSQEGAQPQH
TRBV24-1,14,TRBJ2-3,ATSDHNRGRGDTQY
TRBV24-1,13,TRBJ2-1,ATSTRLAGYNEQF
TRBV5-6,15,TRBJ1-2,ASSLAGHTPRSYGYT
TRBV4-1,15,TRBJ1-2,ASSPRDVAGGNYGYT
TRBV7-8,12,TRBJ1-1,ASSQRGANTEAF
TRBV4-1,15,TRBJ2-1,ASSQPWTELSYNEQF
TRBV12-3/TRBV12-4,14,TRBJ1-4,ASSTLPGQGEEKLF
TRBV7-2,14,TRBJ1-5,ASSLRATLPIQPQH
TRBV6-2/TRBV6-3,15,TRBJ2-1,ASSYPAGGSSYNEQF
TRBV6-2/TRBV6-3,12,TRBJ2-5,ASSHWTVQETQY
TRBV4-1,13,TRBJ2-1,ASSHAGQVRNEQF
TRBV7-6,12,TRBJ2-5,ASSSRDTQETQY
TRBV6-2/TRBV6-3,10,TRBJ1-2,ASRATGTHPS
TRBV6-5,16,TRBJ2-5,ASSYFRTSGRLLETQY